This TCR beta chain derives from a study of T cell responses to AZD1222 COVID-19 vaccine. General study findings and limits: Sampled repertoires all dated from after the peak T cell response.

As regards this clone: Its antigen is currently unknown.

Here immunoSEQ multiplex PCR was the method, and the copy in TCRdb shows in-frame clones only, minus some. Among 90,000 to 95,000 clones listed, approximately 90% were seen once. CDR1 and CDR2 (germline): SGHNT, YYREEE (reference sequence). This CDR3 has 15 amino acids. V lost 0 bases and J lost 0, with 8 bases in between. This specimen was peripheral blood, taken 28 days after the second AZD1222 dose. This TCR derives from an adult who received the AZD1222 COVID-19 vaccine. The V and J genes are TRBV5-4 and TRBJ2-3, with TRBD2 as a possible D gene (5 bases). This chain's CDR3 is CASSLVGGSTDTQYF. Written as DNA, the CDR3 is TGTGCCAGCAGCTTGGTCGGCGGGAGCACAGATACGCAGTATTTT.